Here is one T cell receptor (beta chain) with its context. Its antigen is not known. Both 60 Vbeta primers and 13 Jbeta primers went into the PCR. Clones were sequenced by immunoSEQ multiplex PCR, and TCRdb holds only the in-frame ones, with some missing. The profile shows about 130,000 clones, 65% to 80% of them singletons. The data originate from a study of cytomegalovirus exposure and HLA in healthy donors. Study summary: Of all 360 or so donors who were genotyped, 75% to 90% belonged to the Caucasian-associated ancestry cluster.

V was cut by 2 bases and J by 2 bases, with 9 bases left in between. Germline V gives CDR1 SNHLY, CDR2 FYNNEI. The length of the CDR3 is 14 residues. Findings and caveats of the study: Several top significant clusters appeared, in a later analysis, to be linked to common viral pathogens. Being indistinguishable, some V segments were excluded, TRBV6-2 and TRBV6-3 among them. A later analysis showed TCR association rates differing by HLA locus, peaking at DRB1 and lowest at HLA-C.

The sequencing input was PBMCs. The sequence was obtained from a woman in her thirties or forties in good health and CMV-seronegative. The gene calls are TRBV2 and TRBJ2-5; no clear D. The CDR3 region is CASSEPARQETQYF. CDR3 nucleotide sequence: TGTGCCAGCAGTGAACCGGCGCGGCAAGAGACCCAGTACTTC.